This T cell receptor (beta chain) was sequenced in a study of blood T cell repertoires in COVID-19. For the study at large: COVID-19 samples, acute and convalescent, were from the United States, Italy and Spain. Nucleic acid was either cDNA or gDNA, and it came from T cells, B-cell-depleted T cells, or PBMCs.

Original processing methods: Reference gene primer amplification in the assay estimated nucleated cell counts. The table came from immunoSEQ multiplex PCR; TCRdb's copy has only in-frame clones and leaves some out. That table supplies the V and J calls and clone size; D and trimming were determined from the DNA. The sample yields about 210,000 clones, about four fifths seen once. V was clipped by 3 bases and J by 5 bases, with 11 bases between them. The CDR3 covers 14 residues. Looked up from germline, CDR1 is SGHTA and CDR2 is FQGNSA. The TCR sequence derives from a woman in her forties with active or convalescent COVID-19. Sequencing used peripheral blood. The chain carries TRBV7-2 and TRBJ2-1; the D gene is possibly TRBD2 (5 bases). The CDR3 here is CASSFIGGNNEQFF. The CDR3 region has the DNA TGTGCCAGCAGCTTCATAGGAGGTAACAATGAGCAGTTCTTC.